This TCR beta chain was profiled in a study of blood T cell repertoires in COVID-19. Study background: Sources were T cells, B-cell-depleted T cells, or PBMCs; the material itself was cDNA or gDNA.

This CDR3 has 15 amino acids. Germline V gives CDR1 MDHEN, CDR2 SYDVKM. V lost 5 bases and J 6 bases, leaving 19 bases between the germline ends. Per the original methods: Estimates of nucleated cell counts were drawn from the amplification of reference gene primers. Libraries were prepared by immunoSEQ multiplex PCR; TCRdb keeps only in-frame clonotypes and omits some of them. That table furnishes V, J and clone size, whereas the DNA furnished D and trimming. The sample includes approximately 100,000 clones, roughly 80% of them seen just once. The TCR sequence derives from an elderly woman with active or convalescent COVID-19. Sequenced: peripheral blood. The rearrangement joins TRBV28 to TRBJ2-5; no clear D. CDR3 nucleotide sequence: TGTGCCAGCAGTGATCATTCGAGTTATTTGCAGACCCAGTACTTC. This translates into CASSDHSSYLQTQYF.